Below are 10 T cell receptor beta chains sequenced from a single sample in a study of cytomegalovirus exposure and HLA in healthy donors. 13 Jbeta primers and 60 Vbeta primers were used for the PCR. Repertoires were generated with immunoSEQ multiplex PCR, while TCRdb's copy carries only in-frame clones and drops some. The table lists 250,000 to 350,000 clones, approximately 90% of them singletons. Sequences were obtained from PBMCs. The receptors stem from a man aged 40-50 years in good health and CMV-seropositive.

The chain employs TRBV10-2 and TRBJ2-5; D possibly corresponds to TRBD2 (5 bases). With the DNA end fitting TRBJ2-7 better, the J assignment may be wrong. The CDR3 totals 13 residues. Germline CDR1 is WSHSY and CDR2 is SAAADI. CDR3 DNA: TGCGCCACTGAGACGGACTTGTTTGACGAGCAGTACTTC. Protein sequence: CATETDLFDEQYF.

The chain couples TRBV19 to TRBJ2-2; tentative D call: TRBD2 (5 bases). This CDR3 contains 15 residues. Germline V CDR1 and CDR2: LNHDA, SQIVND (reference sequence). V was clipped by 4 bases and J by 7 bases, with 16 bases between them. CDR3 nucleotides: TGTGCCAGTAGTAACCGGGCTAGCCAACACGGGGAGCTGTTTTTT. It is translated as CASSNRASQHGELFF. Complete variable domain (other parts from reference TRBV19 and TRBJ2-2): DGGITQSPKYLFRKEGQNVTLSCEQNLNHDAMYWYRQDPGQGLRLIYYSQIVNDFQKGDIAEGYSVSREKKESFPLTVTSAQKNPTAFYLCASSNRASQHGELFFGEGSRLTVL.

This sequence joins TRBV19 and TRBJ1-2; unclear D gene. CDR1 and CDR2 from the germline V gene are LNHDA and SQIVND (reference sequence). The V end was cut by 5 bases, the J end by 2 bases, with 15 bases between. The CDR3 consists of 15 residues. This CDR3 is CASSGPVTENYGYTF. The CDR3 region has the DNA TGTGCCAGTAGTGGCCCGGTTACAGAGAACTATGGCTACACCTTC.

V and J are TRBV6-5 and TRBJ2-1, with D tentatively TRBD1 (5 bases). Per germline, CDR1 MNHEY and CDR2 SVGAGI. With 6 bases removed from V and 0 bases from J, the gap between germline ends came to 12 bases. The CDR3 has 15 amino acids. The CDR3 region is CASSLGAFSYNEQFF. The CDR3, as DNA: TGTGCCAGCAGCCTAGGGGCTTTCTCCTACAATGAGCAGTTCTTC.

The chain couples TRBV1 to TRBJ2-7; the D call in the table, TRBD2, was not verified against the DNA. TRBV1 is flagged as a pseudogene. CDR3 length: 19 residues. The CDR3 sequence is CTSSQDLEGLAGEGYEQYF. In DNA, the CDR3 is TGCACCAGCAGCCAAGACCTAGAGGGACTAGCGGGAGAGGGCTACGAGCAGTACTTC.

CDR3 sequence: CASSQEGGPGPNSNQPQHF. The CDR3 nucleotides read TGTGCCAGCAGCCAAGAAGGGGGTCCGGGACCAAATAGCAATCAGCCCCAGCATTTT. This chain joins TRBV4-2 and TRBJ1-5; tentatively, D is TRBD1 (6 bases). Trimming left V 0 bases short and J 0 bases short, with 18 bases between. The CDR3 contains 19 residues. Germline CDR1 is LGHNA and CDR2 is YNFKEQ.

The CDR3 sequence is CASRSWDSTNYGYTF. The CDR3 DNA follows: TGTGCCAGTCGGAGCTGGGACAGTACTAACTATGGCTACACCTTC. The genes are TRBV27 and TRBJ1-2, with 7 bases that match TRBD1. From germline, CDR1 is MNHEY and CDR2 SMNVEV (reference sequence). The length of the CDR3 is 15 residues. After removal of 9 bases from V and 0 bases from J, the junction contained 10 bases not matched to a gene.

Concerning this clone itself: At one end the junction does not follow the germline gene, possibly because of a read error. The chain is built from TRBV11-2 and TRBJ2-7; D not resolved. Looked up from germline, CDR1 is SGHAT and CDR2 is FQNNGV. This CDR3 contains 11 residues. The CDR3 region has the DNA TGTGCCAGCAGCTTAGGGCGGTCGCTGAGGTTC. This encodes CASSLGRSLRF.

The chain combines TRBV10-1 with TRBJ1-1; TRBD1 might be the D (5 bases). V lost 5 bases and J lost 1, with 8 bases in between. The germline gives CDR1 WNHNN, CDR2 SYGVQD (reference sequence). The CDR3 is made up of 13 amino acids. CDR3 nucleotide sequence: TGCGCCAGCAGTAAGGACACGAACACTGAAGCTTTCTTT. It yields the protein CASSKDTNTEAFF.

The chain uses TRBV21-1 and TRBJ2-5; the D segment call TRBD1 is taken from the table without a DNA check. TRBV21-1 is listed as a pseudogene. This CDR3 contains 12 residues. The CDR3 coding sequence is TGTGCCCCCGTGGGGCAAGGAGAGACCCAGTACTTC. Its translation: CAPVGQGETQYF.